This TCR beta chain is from a study of blood T cell repertoires in COVID-19. This CDR3 region has 15 residues. The V end was cut by 1 base, the J end by 7 bases, with 12 bases between. Per germline, CDR1 SGDLS and CDR2 YYNGEE. Sequenced by immunoSEQ multiplex PCR; TCRdb stores in-frame clones only, minus some. The table shows roughly 200,000 clones, with about 76% occurring only once. The chain couples TRBV9 to TRBJ1-6; D is perhaps TRBD1 (6 bases). Sequencing was performed on peripheral blood. The source of this sequence is a woman in her forties with COVID-19, enrolled during active disease. This chain's CDR3 is CASSVKGGNNSPLHF. CDR3 bases: TGTGCCAGCAGCGTAAAGGGGGGGAACAATTCACCCCTCCACTTT.